The rows below give T cell receptor beta chains drawn from one sample of a study of T cell responses to AZD1222 COVID-19 vaccine. Libraries were prepared by immunoSEQ multiplex PCR; TCRdb keeps only in-frame clonotypes and omits some of them. The sample shows approximately 150,000 clones, roughly 90% of them seen only once. The sample consisted of peripheral blood, taken 28 days after the second AZD1222 dose. Every receptor here comes from an adult who received the AZD1222 COVID-19 vaccine. Each CDR3 is given with its conserved first and last residue. Fields, in order: V gene, CDR3 length, clone size, D gene, J gene, CDR3 DNA, CDR3 protein. The D gene is left open where the match is weak. Size values are once, few and many counts, or a class for expanded clones, and some rows have none.

TRBV6-2/TRBV6-3,16,.,TRBD1,TRBJ2-5,TGTGCCAGCAGTTACCACCCCGGGACAGCTGTAGAGACCCAGTACTTC,CASSYHPGTAVETQYF
TRBV7-9,14,once,.,TRBJ1-2,TGTGCCAGCAGTTCACAGGGTTTCGACTATGGCTACACCTTC,CASSSQGFDYGYTF
TRBV19,12,.,.,TRBJ2-3,TGTGCCAGTAGTATAGGCTGGAATACGCAGTATTTT,CASSIGWNTQYF
TRBV19,16,.,TRBD1,TRBJ2-7,TGTGCCAGTAGTCACTCGCCGGGACAGAGCCCCTACGAGCAGTACTTC,CASSHSPGQSPYEQYF
TRBV29-1,20,.,TRBD1,TRBJ1-1,TGCAGCGTTCAATGGGCATTGTGGGGACAGGGGGCAAGGTCGTCGGGTGAAGCTTTCTTT,CSVQWALWGQGARSSGEAFF
TRBV3-1/TRBV3-2,16,.,.,TRBJ1-1,TGTGCCAGCAGCGGAGGGACAACCAGGATGAACACTGAAGCTTTCTTT,CASSGGTTRMNTEAFF
TRBV10-1,14,.,TRBD1,TRBJ2-3,TGCGCCAGCAGTCCCGGGACAGGGACAGATACGCAGTATTTT,CASSPGTGTDTQYF
TRBV5-6,14,.,TRBD1,TRBJ1-4,TGTGCCAGCACCCTACAGGGGGTAGGAGAAAAACTGTTTTTT,CASTLQGVGEKLFF
TRBV7-2,14,.,.,TRBJ1-4,TGTGCCAGCAGCTTGCGGGGGACTAATGAAAAACTGTTTTTT,CASSLRGTNEKLFF
TRBV6-1,14,.,.,TRBJ1-2,TGTGCCAGCAGGACCGGGACAATTAACTATGGCTACACCTTC,CASRTGTINYGYTF
TRBV25-1,15,.,TRBD1,TRBJ2-7,TGTGCCAGCAGTGAACCGGGACAGGGATCGTACGAGCAGTACTTC,CASSEPGQGSYEQYF
TRBV2,13,few,.,TRBJ2-7,TGTGCCAGCAGGGAGGGGTACTTCTACGAGCAGTACTTC,CASREGYFYEQYF
TRBV7-3,14,once,TRBD2,TRBJ2-1,TGTGCCAGCAGCGTCGCGGGACTAGCCGCCGAGCAGTTCTTC,CASSVAGLAAEQFF
TRBV28,17,.,.,TRBJ2-6,TGTGCCAGCAGTCTGGGTATAGGGCGGTCTGGGGCCAACGTCCTGACTTTC,CASSLGIGRSGANVLTF
TRBV29-1,15,.,TRBD1,TRBJ1-2,TGCAGCGTTGAAGATGCCCCGGACAGGGGGGATGGCTACACCTTC,CSVEDAPDRGDGYTF
TRBV6-5,14,.,.,TRBJ1-2,TGTGCCAGCAGTTACCTTCCGGGGAATGACGGCTACACCTTC,CASSYLPGNDGYTF
TRBV30,11,once,.,TRBJ1-3,TGTGCCTGGAGTGGGGGAAACACCATATATTTT,CAWSGGNTIYF
TRBV2,16,.,TRBD2,TRBJ2-7,TGTGCCAGCAGTAATGAGAGACTAGCGGTCTCCTACGAGCAGTACTTC,CASSNERLAVSYEQYF
TRBV6-5,15,.,TRBD1,TRBJ1-5,TGTGCCAGCAGTTACTCATTCAGGGGGAATCAGCCCCAGCATTTT,CASSYSFRGNQPQHF
TRBV10-3,15,.,.,TRBJ1-2,TGTGCCATCAGTGCCGGGACGCGGACCAACTATGGCTACACCTTC,CAISAGTRTNYGYTF
TRBV3-1/TRBV3-2,12,.,.,TRBJ2-5,TGTGCCAGCAGTTGGGGGTTCGAGACCCAGTACTTC,CASSWGFETQYF
TRBV5-1,13,.,TRBD2,TRBJ2-7,TGCGCCAGCAGCTTTACGGGGGGCTACGAGCAGTACTTC,CASSFTGGYEQYF
TRBV28,14,.,TRBD1,TRBJ1-1,TGTGCCAGCAGCCCTGGACAGGGCGGCACTGAAGCTTTCTTT,CASSPGQGGTEAFF
TRBV10-3,13,.,.,TRBJ1-6,TGTGCCACTAGGTCAGGGGCCGGTTCACCCCTCCACTTT,CATRSGAGSPLHF
TRBV5-1,12,once,TRBD2,TRBJ2-1,TGCGCCAGCAGCCCGACTAGCCAAGAGCAGTTCTTC,CASSPTSQEQFF
TRBV7-2,13,.,.,TRBJ1-2,TGTGCCAGCAGACCGGGGCCTAACTATGGCTACACCTTC,CASRPGPNYGYTF
TRBV2,13,.,.,TRBJ1-1,TGTGCCAGCAGTGATACAGTGAACACTGAAGCTTTCTTT,CASSDTVNTEAFF
TRBV9,16,.,.,TRBJ2-2,TGTGCCAGCAGCGTAGAAAGGAACATGCACACCGGGGAGCTGTTTTTT,CASSVERNMHTGELFF
TRBV7-7,15,.,TRBD1,TRBJ2-7,TGTGCCAGCAGCGCGGGACAGGGTCTTATCTACGAGCAGTACTTC,CASSAGQGLIYEQYF
TRBV4-2,15,.,.,TRBJ1-5,TGTGCCAGCAGCCAAGTAGTCGGGCCTAATCAGCCCCAGCATTTT,CASSQVVGPNQPQHF
TRBV4-3,14,.,.,TRBJ2-7,TGCGCCAGCAGCCAATGGACAGAACCTTACGAGCAGTACTTC,CASSQWTEPYEQYF
TRBV28,13,.,TRBD1,TRBJ1-2,TGTGCCAGCAGTTTAGGGACAGACTATGGCTACACCTTC,CASSLGTDYGYTF
TRBV5-1,16,.,TRBD1,TRBJ1-5,TGCGCCAGCAGCTTGGGGGACAGGGTGGGCAATCAGCCCCAGCATTTT,CASSLGDRVGNQPQHF
TRBV3-1/TRBV3-2,15,.,.,TRBJ1-3,TGTGCCAGCAGTCTTACAGGGACCTCTGGAAACACCATATATTTT,CASSLTGTSGNTIYF
TRBV30,13,.,TRBD2,TRBJ2-7,TGTGCCTGGAGTGGCGGGAGGTCCTACGAGCAGTACTTC,CAWSGGRSYEQYF
TRBV21-1,14,.,.,TRBJ1-2,TGTGCCAGCAGCAAAGACGACAGGGACTATGGCTACACCTTC,CASSKDDRDYGYTF
TRBV4-1,16,.,.,TRBJ1-6,TGCGCCAGCAGCCCTTCGACAGTAATCTATAATTCACCCCTCCACTTT,CASSPSTVIYNSPLHF
TRBV5-5,13,.,.,TRBJ1-6,TGTGCCAGCAGCCCACAGGGAAATTCACCCCTCCACTTT,CASSPQGNSPLHF
TRBV23-1,15,.,TRBD1,TRBJ2-4,TGCGCCAGCAGTAACTCGACAGGGTCAAAAAACATTCAGTACTTC,CASSNSTGSKNIQYF
TRBV24-1,15,once,TRBD2,TRBJ2-1,TGTGCCACCAGTACCGGGACTAGCGGACACAATGAGCAGTTCTTC,CATSTGTSGHNEQFF
TRBV4-3,16,.,TRBD2,TRBJ2-1,TGCGCCAGCAGCCAAGACCGGGCTAGCGGGGGTAATGAGCAGTTCTTC,CASSQDRASGGNEQFF
TRBV5-5,14,.,.,TRBJ2-1,TGTGCCAGCAGCTGCACTCGGGGTTACAATGAGCAGTTCTTC,CASSCTRGYNEQFF
TRBV21-1,13,.,.,TRBJ1-2,TGTGCCAGCAGCGAACCAGGCACTAATGGCTACACCTTC,CASSEPGTNGYTF
TRBV30,15,.,TRBD1,TRBJ2-7,TGTGCCTGGAGTGTAGGGACAGGGGGCCCCTACGAGCAGTACTTC,CAWSVGTGGPYEQYF
TRBV11-2,14,once,.,TRBJ2-3,TGTGCCAGCAGCCTACACAGGCTCACAGATACGCAGTATTTT,CASSLHRLTDTQYF
TRBV11-2,14,.,.,TRBJ1-2,TGTGCCAGCAGCTTTCGGTTGGTCAACTATGGCTACACCTTC,CASSFRLVNYGYTF
TRBV7-9,15,.,TRBD1,TRBJ1-1,TGTGCCAGCAGCTTACATGGACAGGGAGACACTGAAGCTTTCTTT,CASSLHGQGDTEAFF
TRBV4-3,16,.,TRBD2,TRBJ2-3,TGCGCCAGCAGCCAAGGGGGGCTAGCGGGAGTCCATACGCAGTATTTT,CASSQGGLAGVHTQYF
TRBV19,12,.,.,TRBJ1-1,TGTGCCAGTAATGAGGAGGACACTGAAGCTTTCTTT,CASNEEDTEAFF
TRBV19,16,.,TRBD2,TRBJ2-3,TGTGCCACCTCCCGTCGGGCTAGCGGGATTGCAGATACGCAGTATTTT,CATSRRASGIADTQYF
TRBV10-1,15,.,TRBD1,TRBJ1-5,TGCGCCAGCAGTGAAAGGGACAGGGGGCTGCAGCCCCAGCATTTT,CASSERDRGLQPQHF
TRBV7-2,15,.,.,TRBJ1-1,TGTGCCAGCAGCTTGAGCACCGGGGGCAACACTGAAGCTTTCTTT,CASSLSTGGNTEAFF
TRBV7-8,18,.,TRBD2,TRBJ2-2,TGTGCCAGCAGCTGGGGCAGCGGGAGGGCCCTATACACCGGGGAGCTGTTTTTT,CASSWGSGRALYTGELFF
TRBV10-3,15,.,.,TRBJ1-1,TGTGCCATCAGTGAGTCCGGGGGTGTGAACACTGAAGCTTTCTTT,CAISESGGVNTEAFF
TRBV2,12,.,TRBD1,TRBJ1-6,TGTGCCAGCGCGACAGGGAATTCACCCCTCCACTTT,CASATGNSPLHF
TRBV5-5,14,.,.,TRBJ1-2,TGTGCCAGCAGCTTGGGCGCAGGCAACTATGGCTACACCTTC,CASSLGAGNYGYTF
TRBV6-1,16,.,TRBD1,TRBJ2-2,TGTGCCAGCAGTGAAGCGCTAGGGGGCCGGGCCGGGGAGCTGTTTTTT,CASSEALGGRAGELFF
TRBV6-5,14,.,.,TRBJ1-5,TGTGCCGGCTCGCAGGGAATCGGCAATCAGCCCCAGCATTTT,CAGSQGIGNQPQHF
TRBV19,14,.,.,TRBJ1-5,TGTGCCAGTAGTATATCAGGGGGCAATCAGCCCCAGCATTTT,CASSISGGNQPQHF